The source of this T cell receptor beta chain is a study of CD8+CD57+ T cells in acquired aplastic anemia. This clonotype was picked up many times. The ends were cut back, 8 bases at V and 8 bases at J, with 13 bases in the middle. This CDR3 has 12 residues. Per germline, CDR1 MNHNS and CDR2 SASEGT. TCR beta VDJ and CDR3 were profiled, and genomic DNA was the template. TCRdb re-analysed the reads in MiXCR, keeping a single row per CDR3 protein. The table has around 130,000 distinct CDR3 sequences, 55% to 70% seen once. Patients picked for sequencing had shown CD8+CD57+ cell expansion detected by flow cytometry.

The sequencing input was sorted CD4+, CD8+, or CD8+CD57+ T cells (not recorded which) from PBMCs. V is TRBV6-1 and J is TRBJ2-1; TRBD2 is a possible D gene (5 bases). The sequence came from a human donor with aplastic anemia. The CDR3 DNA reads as TGTGCCAGCGGCCTAAGCGGCGATGAGCAGTTCTTC. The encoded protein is CASGLSGDEQFF.